Below are 31 T cell receptor beta chains sequenced from a single sample in a study (dated by TCRdb to the mid-2010s). The method behind the library was 5' RACE. Sequencer: Illumina MiSeq. TCRdb reran the public reads through fastp at Q25 and MiXCR, keeping productive beta chains. One record per CDR3 amino acid sequence lists the most common genes and DNA. Recorded for this sample are tens of thousands of distinct CDR3 sequences; just under 30% of them occurred a single time. Jointly, the top ten make up approximately 3.7% of the sample. The specimen was memory CD4+ T cells sorted from a lymph node. The cell subset or site tag for this specimen amounts to: memory CD4+ T cells, CD4+CD45RO+CD25-. These receptors were collected from a female donor with breast cancer.

This clonotype was recorded at least ten times. The chain recombines TRBV4-1 with TRBJ1-5, with TRBD1 as a possible D gene (6 bases). The germline V gene has CDR1 MGHRA and CDR2 YSYEKL. Trimming shortened V by 0 bases and J by 7 bases, and 7 bases separated the two germline ends. CDR3 length: 13 amino acids. The chain's CDR3 is CASSQEGGQPQHF. The CDR3 DNA follows: TGCGCCAGCAGCCAAGAAGGGGGGCAGCCCCAGCATTTT.

This chain joins TRBV20-1 and TRBJ2-7; 7 bases align to TRBD2. CDR1 is DFQATT, CDR2 SNEGSKA, per germline (reference sequence). The CDR3 runs 15 residues. Losses at the gene ends were 5 bases for V and 2 bases for J; bases not matched to a gene: 12. DNA for the CDR3: TGCAGTGCTTTACCCCCGAGTGCGGGAGCCTACGAGCAGTACTTC. Translated: CSALPPSAGAYEQYF.

This chain joins TRBV5-1 and TRBJ1-5; D gene unclear. Germline assignment: CDR1 SGHRS and CDR2 YFSETQ. Trimming removed 0 bases from V and 3 bases from J, with 13 bases in between. The CDR3 runs 16 residues. CDR3 in DNA: TGCGCCAGCAGCTTGGGGCCTGTCGAGGCCAATCAGCCCCAGCATTTT. Its translation is CASSLGPVEANQPQHF.

V usage is TRBV6-2 or TRBV6-3 and J usage is TRBJ2-7; 13 bases agree with TRBD2. The length of the CDR3 is 19 residues. The germline V gene encodes CDR1 MNHEY and CDR2 SVGEGT. The trim removed 5 bases at V and 3 bases at J, leaving 16 bases unmatched. The CDR3 nucleotides are TGTGCCAGCAGTCGAACCGGGACTAGCGGGAAGAATCCTTACTACGAGCAGTACTTC. Translating it yields CASSRTGTSGKNPYYEQYF.

The V call is TRBV28, the J call TRBJ2-7; D unclear. Trimming cost V 2 bases and J 3 bases, with 5 bases left between them. The CDR3 has 12 amino acids. Germline assignment: CDR1 MDHEN and CDR2 SYDVKM. CDR3 loop: CASSLLGYEQYF. The CDR3 DNA is TGTGCCAGCAGTTTACTCGGCTACGAGCAGTACTTC. The complete variable domain, with remaining parts taken from reference TRBV28 and TRBJ2-7, reads DVKVTQSSRYLVKRTGEKVFLECVQDMDHENMFWYRQDPGLGLRLIYFSYDVKMKEKGDIPEGYSVSREKKERFSLILESASTNQTSMYLCASSLLGYEQYFGPGTRLTVT.

The chain is built from TRBV7-3 and TRBJ2-7; possible D gene TRBD1, 5 bases. Between the trimmed V and J ends, which lost 5 bases and 4 bases, there was a span of 18 bases. CDR3 length: 15 residues. The V gene's germline CDR1 is SGHTA and CDR2 FQGTGA. CDR3 coding DNA: TGTGCCAGCAGCGTAAGGGGCAGTTCAGTTTACGAGCAGTACTTC. Amino acid sequence: CASSVRGSSVYEQYF.

This chain links TRBV5-1 with TRBJ2-1, with 8 bases fitting TRBD2. This CDR3 region has 15 residues. Per germline, CDR1 SGHRS and CDR2 YFSETQ. V shed 4 bases, J shed 0 bases, and the junction held 3 bases outside the gene matches. The CDR3 bases are TGCGCCAGCAGCATGACTAGCGTCTCCTACAATGAGCAGTTCTTC. Protein: CASSMTSVSYNEQFF.

For this clonotype: The germline gene is not matched at one end of the junction; a read error may be the cause. The J gene is TRBJ2-2, the V gene TRBV20-1, with 7 positions matching TRBD2. This CDR3 has 15 residues. Germline CDR1 reads DFQATT; CDR2 reads SNEGSKA (reference sequence). The CDR3 DNA reads as TGCAGTGCTAGAGTGGGCGGGAGATCTGTCGGGGAGCTGTTCTTT. Translated, it gives CSARVGGRSVGELFF.

The gene calls are TRBV12-3 or TRBV12-4 and TRBJ2-2; no reliable D call. This CDR3 spans 14 amino acids. V lost 7 bases, J lost 0 bases, and 9 bases lay in between. CDR3: CASTLQANTGELFF. Here the CDR3 DNA reads TGTGCCAGCACTCTCCAAGCGAACACCGGGGAGCTGTTTTTT.

The chain is built from TRBV4-1 and TRBJ1-1; D might be TRBD1 (6 bases). Germline CDR1 reads MGHRA; CDR2 reads YSYEKL. Trimming removed 3 bases at V and 0 bases at J, with 11 bases between. The CDR3 has 15 residues. Written as DNA, the CDR3 is TGCGCCAGCAGCCACGCAGGGGCCATGAACACTGAAGCTTTCTTT. Translating gives CASSHAGAMNTEAFF.

The rearrangement joins TRBV12-3 or TRBV12-4 to TRBJ2-7; 10 bases agree with TRBD2. V lost 6 bases to trimming and J lost 5 bases; unmatched junction nucleotides: 4. CDR3 size: 13 residues. CDR3 DNA: TGTGCCAGCAGCGGACTAGCGGAGGACGAGCAGTACTTC. As protein: CASSGLAEDEQYF.

This clonotype has a handful of counts. The chain joins TRBV20-1 to TRBJ1-5; D is unresolved. V was clipped by 0 bases and J by 0 bases, with 12 bases between them. This CDR3 spans 16 amino acids. The germline CDR1 and CDR2 sequences are DFQATT and SNEGSKA (reference sequence). The CDR3 coding sequence is TGCAGTGCTAGAGATACGCGCAGATCTAGCAATCAGCCCCAGCATTTT. Amino acids: CSARDTRRSSNQPQHF.

This clonotype has more than one count but fewer than ten. The gene calls are TRBV6-2 or TRBV6-3 and TRBJ2-7, with TRBD2 matching 9 bases. V gave up 5 bases and J gave up 0 bases; unmatched junction bases: 8. CDR1 and CDR2 (germline): MNHEY, SVGEGT. The CDR3 runs 16 residues. The CDR3 bases are TGTGCCAGCAGTGCTCGACTAGCGGCCGTCTCCTACGAGCAGTACTTC. It codes for CASSARLAAVSYEQYF.

V and J are TRBV18 and TRBJ2-5, with D perhaps TRBD2 (5 bases). CDR1 and CDR2 (germline): KGHSH, LQKENI. This CDR3 contains 13 residues. Trimming removed 3 bases at V and 4 bases at J, with 9 bases between. CDR3 bases: TGTGCCAGCTCACCCCTGGGGAGAGAGACCCAGTACTTC. As protein: CASSPLGRETQYF.

The chain couples TRBV15 to TRBJ2-7, with D perhaps being TRBD1 or TRBD2 (6 bases each). CDR3 size: 13 residues. Germline CDR1 LNHNV, CDR2 YYDKDF (reference sequence). The germline V and J ends were trimmed by 7 bases and 4 bases, with 14 bases remaining between them. CDR3 bases: TGTGCCACCACCGGGGGCCCCTCTTACGAGCAGTACTTC. Encoded protein: CATTGGPSYEQYF.

Only a few counts were recorded for this clonotype. The chain has TRBV20-1 and TRBJ2-3; tentative D call: TRBD2 (6 bases). The CDR3 runs 16 residues. Germline V gene lookup returns CDR1 DFQATT and CDR2 SNEGSKA (reference sequence). V was shortened by 3 bases and J by 0 bases, with 16 bases between the two germline ends. The DNA of the CDR3 is TGCAGTGCTAGCCCTATGAGCGGGTCTAGCACAGATACGCAGTATTTT. It specifies CSASPMSGSSTDTQYF.

The chain uses TRBV4-1 and TRBJ2-7; tentative D call: TRBD1 (5 bases). The CDR3 sequence is 15 residues long. CDR1 MGHRA and CDR2 YSYEKL come from the germline V gene. Trimming took off 0 bases at V and 7 bases at J, with 16 bases between the two ends. For the CDR3, the DNA is TGCGCCAGCAGCCAAGATTTGGGCAGGGTGGGTGAGCAGTACTTC. Translation: CASSQDLGRVGEQYF.

The chain employs TRBV12-3 or TRBV12-4 and TRBJ2-5; tentatively, D is TRBD1 (5 bases). CDR3 size: 13 residues. Trimming shortened V by 3 bases and J by 3 bases, and 8 bases separated the two germline ends. The CDR3 nucleotides read TGTGCCAGCAGTTTCGGCAGGGAAGAGACCCAGTACTTC. Amino acid sequence: CASSFGREETQYF.

The chain joins TRBV25-1 to TRBJ1-5; TRBD1 might be the D (5 bases). Germline V gene data show CDR1 as MGHDK and CDR2 as SYGVNS. Trimming cost V 5 bases and J 5 bases, with 13 bases left between them. The CDR3 spans 14 residues. The CDR3 bases are TGTGCCAGCAGTCTGTCAGGGTGGGATCAGCCCCAGCATTTT. Encoded protein: CASSLSGWDQPQHF.

This clonotype has a handful of counts. J is TRBJ1-5 and V is TRBV12-3 or TRBV12-4, with 8 bases that match TRBD1. Trimming cost V 5 bases and J 3 bases; bases outside gene matches: 6. The CDR3 spans 15 residues. The CDR3 bases are TGTGCCAGCAGTCGGGACAGGTTTGCCAATCAGCCCCAGCATTTT. Amino acid sequence: CASSRDRFANQPQHF.

This chain uses TRBV5-1 with TRBJ2-1; D gene uncertain. Germline CDR1 and CDR2: SGHRS and YFSETQ. The CDR3 is 15 residues long. The V and J ends lost 5 bases and 3 bases respectively, with 15 bases between them. The CDR3 DNA sequence: TGCGCCAGCAGTATCGGGCTAATGATCTACAATGAGCAGTTCTTC. This gives the protein CASSIGLMIYNEQFF.

This clonotype was detected many times. This chain joins TRBV27 and TRBJ2-2, with D uncertain. The ends were cut back, 3 bases at V and 3 bases at J, with 11 bases in the middle. Germline assignment: CDR1 MNHEY and CDR2 SMNVEV (reference sequence). This CDR3 region has 15 residues. The CDR3 DNA is TGTGCCAGCAGTTTGAGGCAGGAGTACACCGGGGAGCTGTTTTTT. Its translation: CASSLRQEYTGELFF.

J is TRBJ2-1 and V is TRBV9; D not certain. The CDR3 contains 15 residues. The germline CDR1 and CDR2 sequences are SGDLS and YYNGEE. V gave up 0 bases and J gave up 3 bases, with 10 bases separating them. DNA of the CDR3: TGTGCCAGCAGCGTAGAGTCCACTGGCTACAATGAGCAGTTCTTC. It codes for CASSVESTGYNEQFF.

The V gene is TRBV6-1, the J gene TRBJ2-7; the D is unclear. Trimming pared 6 bases from V and 0 bases from J, leaving 15 bases between. Germline V gene sequence: CDR1 MNHNS, CDR2 SASEGT. This CDR3 is 15 amino acids long. The CDR3 here is CASRPETFRSYEQYF. CDR3 DNA sequence: TGTGCCAGCAGACCTGAGACTTTTCGCTCCTACGAGCAGTACTTC.

The table lists this clonotype with a few counts. V usage is TRBV6-5 and J usage is TRBJ2-3, with 7 nucleotides matching TRBD1. This CDR3 spans 13 amino acids. Germline V gives CDR1 MNHEY, CDR2 SVGAGI. The junction had 6 bases not matched to a gene; V was cut back by 6 bases and J by 6 bases. The CDR3 DNA follows: TGTGCCAGCAGAAACAGGGGAATCGATACGCAGTATTTT. This encodes CASRNRGIDTQYF.

By proportion, this clonotype is medium-sized. The chain has TRBV7-9 and TRBJ2-3, with D tentatively TRBD2 (6 bases). CDR1 SEHNR and CDR2 FQNEAQ come from the germline V gene (reference sequence). This CDR3 has 16 amino acids. Trimming left V 3 bases short and J 3 bases short, with 16 bases between. Here the CDR3 reads CASSFLRFGGTDTQYF. CDR3 coding DNA: TGTGCCAGCAGCTTCCTTCGTTTCGGGGGAACAGATACGCAGTATTTT.

This clonotype was picked up many times. Here the CDR3 reads CASSQDLGGALHF. The CDR3, as DNA: TGTGCCAGCAGCCAAGATCTTGGGGGAGCTCTCCACTTT. The chain combines TRBV4-2 with TRBJ1-6; perhaps TRBD1 as D (5 bases). The V and J ends lost 0 bases and 16 bases respectively, with 13 bases between them. CDR1 and CDR2 (germline): LGHNA, YNFKEQ. The CDR3 is 13 residues long.

The chain carries TRBV11-2 and TRBJ2-3; D may be TRBD1 (5 bases). The CDR3 covers 13 residues. Germline CDR1 SGHAT, CDR2 FQNNGV. Trimming removed 2 bases from V and 7 bases from J, with 10 bases in between. CDR3 in DNA: TGTGCCAGCAGCTTATTGGGGCCAAATACGCAGTATTTT. This encodes CASSLLGPNTQYF.

The chain couples TRBV20-1 to TRBJ2-1; 7 positions agree with TRBD2. After removal of 3 bases from V and 8 bases from J, the junction contained 1 base not matched to a gene. Per the germline V gene, CDR1 is DFQATT and CDR2 is SNEGSKA (reference sequence). The CDR3 contains 11 residues. The CDR3 is CSASGLDEQFF. CDR3 in DNA: TGCAGTGCTAGCGGACTAGATGAGCAGTTCTTC.

The V and J genes are TRBV12-3 or TRBV12-4 and TRBJ2-4; D not certain. Deletions cut 3 bases from V and 6 bases from J, with 6 bases between. The CDR3 covers 12 residues. The CDR3 DNA follows: TGTGCCAGCAGTTTGAAGGGAAACATTCAGTACTTC. Translated: CASSLKGNIQYF.

CDR3 nucleotides: TGTGCCAGCAGGTTAAACACCGGGGAGCTGTTTTTT. It encodes CASRLNTGELFF. The V gene is TRBV6-5, the J gene TRBJ2-2; unclear D gene. Trimming left V 6 bases short and J 2 bases short, with 4 bases between. Germline V gene sequence: CDR1 MNHEY, CDR2 SVGAGI. The CDR3 runs 12 residues.